The T cell receptor (beta chain) under discussion was sequenced for a study of lymphopenia after photon versus proton radiotherapy. A remark on this clone: What it recognizes is unknown.

CDR3 length: 14 residues. V was cut by 8 bases and J by 1 base, with 15 bases left in between. In germline, CDR1 is ENHRY, CDR2 SYGVKD. This table comes from immunoSEQ multiplex PCR, and its TCRdb copy is limited to in-frame clones, with some not included. The sample lists approximately 170,000 clones, 70% to 90% occurring once. Broader study findings: Photon-treated patients lost naive T cells and TCR diversity; proton-treated stayed stable. Post-nadir diversity loss with photons came from oligoclonal expansion, particularly CD8+ Temra cells.

V and J are TRBV10-3 and TRBJ2-7; TRBD1 is a possible D gene (5 bases). The sequence was collected from a man aged 50 to 59 with gastric cancer. The sample in question was peripheral blood, obtained from a patient treated with photon-based radiotherapy. CDR3 nucleotides: TGTGCCATCGGACCCAGGGAAGGGTCCTACGAGCAGTACTTC. Translation: CAIGPREGSYEQYF.